A single sample gave rise to the 24 T cell receptor beta chains below, sequenced in a study of CD8 T cells in Susac syndrome. An amount of RNA that ranged from roughly 0.45 to 1 ug was reverse transcribed with random hexamers. Each CDR3 protein is one row after TCRdb ran MiXCR on the immunoSEQ multiplex PCR reads. Of about 240,000 distinct CDR3 sequences in the sample, less than 96% were seen once. Sequenced material: CD4+ T cells from PBMCs. These receptors came from a human donor with Susac syndrome.

The chain employs TRBV28 and TRBJ1-1, with 11 bases identical to TRBD1. Germline CDR1 is MDHEN and CDR2 is SYDVKM. This CDR3 spans 15 amino acids. V trimming: 5 bases; J trimming: 5 bases; junction bases outside the gene matches: 7. The CDR3 DNA sequence: TGTGCCAGCAGTCTCCAGGGGACAGGGGGAACTGAAGCTTTCTTT. Residues: CASSLQGTGGTEAFF.

V gene TRBV9 combines with J gene TRBJ2-5; D call uncertain. This CDR3 has 14 residues. Germline V gives CDR1 SGDLS, CDR2 YYNGEE. The V end lost 2 bases, the J end lost 3 bases, and 11 bases lay between the germline ends. The CDR3 loop reads CASSVSPSKETQYF. Here the CDR3 DNA reads TGTGCCAGCAGCGTCAGCCCTAGTAAAGAGACCCAGTACTTC.

The chain links TRBV5-1 to TRBJ2-7; TRBD1 matches 8 bases. There are 17 residues in the CDR3. Unmatched junction bases numbered 11, after V lost 3 bases and J lost 0 bases. Germline CDR1 SGHRS, CDR2 YFSETQ. CDR3 residues: CASSYSTRQGPSYEQYF. The CDR3 bases are TGCGCCAGCAGCTACTCCACTCGACAGGGGCCCTCCTACGAGCAGTACTTC.

This clonotype was observed once. The chain combines TRBV12-3 or TRBV12-4 with TRBJ2-1, with D tentatively TRBD2 (7 bases). There are 16 residues in the CDR3. The V gene lost 3 bases and the J gene lost 5 bases, with 17 bases spanning the gap. The CDR3 spells CASSFSGEGRNNEQFF. The CDR3 DNA reads TGTGCCAGCAGTTTTTCAGGGGAGGGTAGGAACAATGAGCAGTTCTTC.

This chain connects TRBV7-3 to TRBJ2-1; D not resolved. Trimming took off 5 bases at V and 9 bases at J, with 14 bases between the two ends. Germline assignment: CDR1 SGHTA and CDR2 FQGTGA. The length of the CDR3 is 13 residues. CDR3 sequence reads: CASSNAGGGEQFF. CDR3 nucleotide sequence: TGTGCCAGCAGCAATGCCGGCGGTGGTGAGCAGTTCTTC.

The V call is TRBV4-1, the J call TRBJ2-7, with unresolved D. V dropped 0 bases and J dropped 4 bases, with 13 bases sitting between them. CDR1 MGHRA and CDR2 YSYEKL come from the germline V gene. The CDR3 sequence is 15 residues long. CDR3 sequence: CASSQDEDGKYEQYF. The CDR3 DNA is TGCGCCAGCAGCCAAGATGAGGACGGAAAGTACGAGCAGTACTTC.

V usage is TRBV28 and J usage is TRBJ2-5; TRBD2 agrees at 7 bases. Germline V gene lookup returns CDR1 MDHEN and CDR2 SYDVKM. CDR3 length: 15 residues. Unmatched junction bases numbered 6, after V lost 4 bases and J lost 1 base. The CDR3: CASSSMGGSQETQYF. The CDR3 DNA follows: TGTGCCAGCAGTTCGATGGGAGGGTCCCAAGAGACCCAGTACTTC. The full variable domain, completed using reference TRBV28 and TRBJ2-5, is DVKVTQSSRYLVKRTGEKVFLECVQDMDHENMFWYRQDPGLGLRLIYFSYDVKMKEKGDIPEGYSVSREKKERFSLILESASTNQTSMYLCASSSMGGSQETQYFGPGTRLLVL.

This rearrangement joins TRBV11-2 to TRBJ2-7, with 10 nucleotides matching TRBD2. V was clipped by 1 base and J by 3 bases; unmatched bases: 3. CDR1 SGHAT and CDR2 FQNNGV come from the germline V gene. The CDR3 sequence is 15 residues long. The CDR3 nucleotides are TGTGCCAGCAGCTTAGTGGCTAGCGGGAGCTACGAGCAGTACTTC. Its protein is CASSLVASGSYEQYF. Based on the CDR3 plus reference TRBV11-2 and TRBJ2-7, the full variable domain is EAGVAQSPRYKIIEKRQSVAFWCNPISGHATLYWYQQILGQGPKLLIQFQNNGVVDDSQLPKDRFSAERLKGVDSTLKIQPAKLEDSAVYLCASSLVASGSYEQYFGPGTRLTVT.

This clonotype was seen only a few times. This chain links TRBV5-1 with TRBJ2-7; D not resolved. Germline-derived CDR1 and CDR2 are SGHRS and YFSETQ. The CDR3 runs to 10 residues. V lost 1 base and J lost 4, with 0 bases in between. In nucleotides, the CDR3 is TGCGCCAGCAGCTTGTACGAGCAGTACTTC. Translated, it gives CASSLYEQYF.

The CDR3 bases are TGTGCCAGCAGCGTAGCGTCAGGCCACGAGCAGTACTTC. It is translated as CASSVASGHEQYF. V usage is TRBV9 and J usage is TRBJ2-7; no clear D. The CDR3 runs to 13 residues. V gave up 0 bases and J gave up 5 bases, with 9 bases separating them. Germline values: CDR1 SGDLS, CDR2 YYNGEE.

This chain joins TRBV4-2 and TRBJ2-1; a weak D match, TRBD2 (6 bases). There are 18 residues in the CDR3. The V and J ends lost 0 bases and 0 bases respectively, with 15 bases between them. Germline CDR1 reads LGHNA; CDR2 reads YNFKEQ. DNA of the CDR3: TGTGCCAGCAGCCAAGATCAGATTAGCGGCATCTCCTACAATGAGCAGTTCTTC. Residues: CASSQDQISGISYNEQFF.

The chain couples TRBV27 to TRBJ1-2; D is possibly TRBD1 (6 bases). Between the trimmed V and J ends, which lost 5 bases and 6 bases, there was a span of 25 bases. The germline V gene has CDR1 MNHEY and CDR2 SMNVEV (reference sequence). The CDR3 runs to 17 residues. CDR3 protein: CASSPTIFQQGRDGYTF. The CDR3 DNA reads as TGTGCCAGCAGTCCTACAATTTTTCAACAGGGTCGCGATGGCTACACCTTC.

The chain has TRBV20-1 and TRBJ2-1, with 12 nucleotides matching TRBD2. Germline values: CDR1 DFQATT, CDR2 SNEGSKA (reference sequence). This CDR3 is built from 14 residues. The V gene end was trimmed by 4 bases and the J gene end by 6 bases; junction bases not matched to a gene: 4. The CDR3 DNA is TGCAGTGCTACACTAGCGGGAGGTCTCAATGAGCAGTTCTTC. Amino acids: CSATLAGGLNEQFF.

The genes are TRBV5-1 and TRBJ2-7, with 9 bases fitting TRBD2. J lost 4 bases, V lost 0 bases, and 11 bases had no gene match. This CDR3 is 17 amino acids long. Germline V gene sequence: CDR1 SGHRS, CDR2 YFSETQ. CDR3 amino acids: CASSLGLAALQGYEQYF. The CDR3, as DNA: TGCGCCAGCAGCTTGGGACTAGCGGCCCTACAGGGGTACGAGCAGTACTTC.

This clonotype was observed once. The chain has TRBV2 and TRBJ2-5; TRBD1 matches 8 bases. CDR1 and CDR2 (germline): SNHLY, FYNNEI. CDR3 length: 13 residues. The J segment lost 4 bases and the V segment lost 8 bases, leaving 6 bases of the junction unmatched. Here the CDR3 reads CASRSGQGETQYF. The CDR3 nucleotides read TGTGCCAGCCGAAGCGGACAGGGAGAGACCCAGTACTTC. The full variable domain, in which reference TRBV2 and TRBJ2-5 provide the parts outside the CDR3, is EPEVTQTPSHQVTQMGQEVILRCVPISNHLYFYWYRQILGQKVEFLVSFYNNEISEKSEIFDDQFSVERPDGSNFTLKIRSTKLEDSAMYFCASRSGQGETQYFGPGTRLLVL.

The chain employs TRBV30 and TRBJ1-5, with D perhaps matching TRBD1 (6 bases). The germline V and J ends were trimmed by 0 bases and 5 bases, with 8 bases remaining between them. The germline CDR1 and CDR2 sequences are GTSNPN and SVGIG (reference sequence). The CDR3 is 13 residues long. The CDR3 spells CAWSVEGDQPQHF. The CDR3 bases are TGTGCCTGGAGTGTCGAGGGGGATCAGCCCCAGCATTTT.

The chain links TRBV29-1 to TRBJ2-3; D gene uncertain. The V end was cut by 4 bases, the J end by 2 bases, with 10 bases between. The CDR3 length is 13 residues. Per the germline V gene, CDR1 is SQVTM and CDR2 is ANQGSEA. CDR3 DNA sequence: TGCAGCGTTGGTCTCCACCTCACAGATACGCAGTATTTT. This codes for CSVGLHLTDTQYF.

This clonotype was observed a single time. The chain uses TRBV29-1 and TRBJ2-7; TRBD1 aligns across 7 bases. The J segment lost 5 bases and the V segment lost 5 bases, leaving 3 bases of the junction unmatched. CDR3 size: 11 residues. Germline lookup yields CDR1 SQVTM and CDR2 ANQGSEA. The CDR3, as DNA: TGCAGCGTTCGGACAGGCCACGAGCAGTACTTC. Amino acid sequence: CSVRTGHEQYF.

This rearrangement joins TRBV28 to TRBJ1-5, with 9 nucleotides matching TRBD1. The CDR3 spans 16 residues. The germline gives CDR1 MDHEN, CDR2 SYDVKM. V shed 10 bases, J shed 5 bases, and the junction held 15 bases outside the gene matches. CDR3 bases: TGTGCCACAGAAGAAGGCGGACAGGGGATTTATCAGCCCCAGCATTTT. Residues: CATEEGGQGIYQPQHF.

This chain connects TRBV30 to TRBJ2-5, with D perhaps TRBD1 (5 bases). The ends were cut back, 0 bases at V and 5 bases at J, with 13 bases in the middle. The CDR3 runs to 14 residues. Germline assignment: CDR1 GTSNPN and CDR2 SVGIG (reference sequence). The CDR3 loop reads CAWSVGALGETQYF. CDR3 nucleotides: TGTGCCTGGAGTGTAGGGGCTCTGGGGGAGACCCAGTACTTC.

The V gene is TRBV15, the J gene TRBJ1-4; tentatively, D is TRBD1 (5 bases). Germline CDR1 reads LNHNV; CDR2 reads YYDKDF (reference sequence). This CDR3 is built from 14 residues. Trimming pared 4 bases from V and 4 bases from J, leaving 10 bases between. DNA for the CDR3: TGTGCCACCAGCACCGACAGAGTTAATGAAAAACTGTTTTTT. This translates into CATSTDRVNEKLFF.

The gene calls are TRBV27 and TRBJ2-6, with a possible D match to TRBD1 (5 bases). Trimming pared 6 bases from V and 1 base from J, leaving 10 bases between. Germline V gene lookup returns CDR1 MNHEY and CDR2 SMNVEV (reference sequence). There are 15 residues in the CDR3. The CDR3, as DNA: TGTGCCAGCAGGTCCCAGGGATCTGGGGCCAACGTCCTGACTTTC. Residues: CASRSQGSGANVLTF.

The rearrangement joins TRBV6-6 to TRBJ2-5; maybe TRBD2 (5 bases). Germline V gene sequence: CDR1 MNHNY, CDR2 SVGAGI (reference sequence). The CDR3 is 16 residues long. Trimming cost V 5 bases and J 2 bases, with 18 bases left between them. CDR3 nucleotides: TGTGCCAGCAGTCGACCCCCATATCGGGGTCAAGAGACCCAGTACTTC. Translated: CASSRPPYRGQETQYF.

This sequence joins TRBV5-1 and TRBJ2-2, with D possibly matching TRBD2 (6 bases). The CDR3 is 15 residues long. Germline assignment: CDR1 SGHRS and CDR2 YFSETQ. The V and J ends lost 2 bases and 2 bases respectively, with 10 bases between them. The DNA of the CDR3 is TGCGCCAGCAGCTTCGGGACTCGCAACACCGGGGAGCTGTTTTTT. Encoded protein: CASSFGTRNTGELFF.